Sequencing of this T cell receptor beta chain was carried out in a study of regulatory T cells in long-lasting Graves disease. To make TCR beta libraries, researchers used iRepertoire HTBI primers and Arm-PCR of CDR3 regions. Each CDR3 protein is one row after TCRdb ran MiXCR on the multiplex PCR reads. Of fewer than 650,000 distinct CDR3 sequences listed, roughly 16% are singletons. This CDR3 region has 15 residues. With 3 bases removed from V and 7 bases from J, the gap between germline ends came to 16 bases. In germline, CDR1 is KGHSH, CDR2 LQKENI. Time point here: newly diagnosed GD, antithyroid drugs for less than 3 months. Isolated PBMC RNA provided the starting material for the TCR library. This sample also belongs to another study, concerning T cells in Graves' hyperthyroidism and ophthalmopathy.

The chain carries TRBV18 and TRBJ2-1; D possibly corresponds to TRBD2 (6 bases). The TCR sequence derives from a man aged 18 to 30 with Graves disease. Specimen: peripheral blood mononuclear cells (PBMCs), collected at new diagnosis, from a patient treated with antithyroid drugs. The CDR3 here is CASSPMGGLGNEQFF. Here the CDR3 DNA reads TGTGCCAGCTCACCCATGGGAGGCCTGGGGAATGAGCAGTTCTTC.